This TCR beta chain stems from a study of blood T cell repertoires in COVID-19. The CDR3 is 16 amino acids. Trimming stripped 1 base from V and 6 bases from J, with 19 bases between. CDR1 is SGHTA and CDR2 is FQGNSA in the germline V gene. Using immunoSEQ multiplex PCR, the repertoire was profiled, and TCRdb retains in-frame clones only, with some absent. The table includes a few hundred thousand clones, more than 75% detected once. This receptor was identified in a human donor in a cohort sampled during active COVID-19. The chain employs TRBV7-2 and TRBJ2-7; a weak D match, TRBD2 (6 bases). The sequenced sample was peripheral blood. CDR3 nucleotides: TGTGCCAGCAGCTTAGAGGGTCAGGCGGGACCCTGCGAGCAGTACTTC. It codes for CASSLEGQAGPCEQYF.